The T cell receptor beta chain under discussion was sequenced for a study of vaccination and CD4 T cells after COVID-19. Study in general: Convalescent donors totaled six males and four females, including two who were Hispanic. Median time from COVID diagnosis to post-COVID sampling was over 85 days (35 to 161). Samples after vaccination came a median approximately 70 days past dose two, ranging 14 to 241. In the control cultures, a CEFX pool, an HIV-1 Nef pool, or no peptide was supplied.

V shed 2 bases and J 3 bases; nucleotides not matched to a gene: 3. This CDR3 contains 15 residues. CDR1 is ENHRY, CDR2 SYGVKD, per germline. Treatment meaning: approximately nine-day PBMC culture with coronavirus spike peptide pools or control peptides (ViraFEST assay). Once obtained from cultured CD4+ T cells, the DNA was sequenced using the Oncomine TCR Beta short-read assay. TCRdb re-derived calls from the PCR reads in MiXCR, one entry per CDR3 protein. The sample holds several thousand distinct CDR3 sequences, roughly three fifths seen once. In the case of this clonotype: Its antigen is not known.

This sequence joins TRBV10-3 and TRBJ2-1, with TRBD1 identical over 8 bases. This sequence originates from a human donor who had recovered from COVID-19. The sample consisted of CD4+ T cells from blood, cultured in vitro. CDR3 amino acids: CAISEGQGGYNEQFF. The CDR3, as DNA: TGTGCCATCAGTGAGGGACAGGGAGGCTACAATGAGCAGTTCTTC.